The next 30 T cell receptor beta chains were all read from a single sample in a study of T-cell reconstitution after alpha-beta-depleted transplantation in children. During its preparation, the TCRbeta library received unique molecular identifiers. TCRdb reprocessed the PCR reads with MiXCR, giving one entry per CDR3 protein. The table has approximately 490,000 distinct CDR3 sequences, about 10% seen once. This specimen consisted of PBMCs, obtained before TCRalphabeta/CD19-depleted stem cell transplant. The receptors here all came from a child aged 2-15 years with inherited bone marrow failure, due to receive a stem cell transplant.

Concerning this clonotype itself: This may be a read error, as it is one base from a much larger clone. The chain combines TRBV27 with TRBJ2-7, with a possible D match to TRBD2 (5 bases). The CDR3 has 13 amino acids. The ends were cut back, 2 bases at V and 7 bases at J, with 12 bases in the middle. CDR1 MNHEY and CDR2 SMNVEV come from the germline V gene (reference sequence). The CDR3 bases are TGTGCCAGCAGTTTAGGGAGAAGGCTAGAGCAGTACTTC. Encoded protein: CASSLGRRLEQYF.

This clonotype has more than one count but fewer than ten. This rearrangement joins TRBV5-1 to TRBJ2-5; 14 bases fit TRBD2. V lost 2 bases and J lost 4; bases outside the gene matches: 7. Per germline, CDR1 SGHRS and CDR2 YFSETQ. The CDR3 has 17 residues. The CDR3 here is CASSLLGTSGRGETQYF. The DNA for the CDR3 is TGCGCCAGCAGCTTACTCGGGACTAGCGGGAGAGGAGAGACCCAGTACTTC.

This clonotype has a count of ten or more. The V gene is TRBV12-3 or TRBV12-4, the J gene TRBJ2-7, with 7 positions matching TRBD2. The length of the CDR3 is 15 residues. V shed 3 bases and J 3 bases; nucleotides not matched to a gene: 8. The CDR3 reads CASSLVIAGGYEQYF. CDR3 DNA: TGTGCCAGCAGTTTGGTAATAGCGGGTGGCTACGAGCAGTACTTC.

This clonotype appeared many times. The chain is built from TRBV12-3 or TRBV12-4 and TRBJ1-2, with D perhaps TRBD1 (5 bases). V gave up 6 bases and J gave up 2 bases, with 16 bases separating them. CDR3 length: 15 amino acids. CDR3 protein: CASSSTGTVNYGYTF. The DNA for the CDR3 is TGTGCCAGCAGCTCAACCGGGACGGTGAACTATGGCTACACCTTC.

This clonotype was seen many times. The rearrangement uses TRBV3-1 and TRBJ2-3; the D is unclear. The V gene lost 0 bases and the J gene lost 6 bases, with 10 bases spanning the gap. The CDR3 runs 14 residues. CDR1 and CDR2 (germline): LGHDT, YNNKEL (reference sequence). CDR3 bases: TGTGCCAGCAGCCAAGAGTCTGGCGGCGATACGCAGTATTTT. Residues: CASSQESGGDTQYF.

V usage is TRBV10-2 and J usage is TRBJ2-3, with D perhaps being TRBD1 or TRBD2 (5 bases each). Germline-derived CDR1 and CDR2 are WSHSY and SAAADI. The CDR3 length is 14 residues. The V end lost 8 bases, the J end lost 2 bases, and 14 bases lay between the germline ends. This CDR3 reads CASRAGTYTDTQYF. The CDR3 nucleotides read TGCGCCAGCCGCGCCGGGACCTACACAGATACGCAGTATTTT.

This clonotype appeared many times. This chain links TRBV5-1 with TRBJ2-1; 11 bases map to TRBD2. Germline CDR1 and CDR2: SGHRS and YFSETQ. J was trimmed by 7 bases and V by 7 bases; bases with no gene match: 10. The CDR3 spans 15 residues. The CDR3 loop reads CASGRGLADSNEQFF. The CDR3 nucleotides read TGCGCCAGCGGGCGGGGACTAGCGGATTCTAATGAGCAGTTCTTC.

The CDR3 is CASSRTARTDTQYF. CDR3 nucleotides: TGTGCCAGCAGTAGGACAGCCCGCACAGATACGCAGTATTTT. The V gene is TRBV6-1, the J gene TRBJ2-3; D is perhaps TRBD1 (6 bases). The CDR3 covers 14 residues. The germline V and J ends were trimmed by 5 bases and 1 base, with 10 bases remaining between them. From germline, CDR1 is MNHNS and CDR2 SASEGT.

In this sample, this clonotype turned up a few times. The chain couples TRBV5-5 to TRBJ2-2; 9 nucleotides match TRBD2. Trimming cost V 2 bases and J 6 bases; bases outside gene matches: 8. The CDR3 extends over 16 amino acids. Germline values: CDR1 SGHKS, CDR2 YYEKEE (reference sequence). The CDR3 here is CASSFGSGSPAGELFF. As DNA, the CDR3 is TGTGCCAGCAGCTTCGGTAGCGGGAGTCCGGCCGGGGAGCTGTTTTTT.

This clonotype occurred many times. The V call is TRBV19, the J call TRBJ1-5; 10 bases are shared with TRBD1. Germline V gives CDR1 LNHDA, CDR2 SQIVND (reference sequence). V lost 5 bases to trimming and J lost 7 bases; unmatched junction nucleotides: 11. There are 16 residues in the CDR3. The CDR3 region is CASSFYLGQGKQPQHF. The CDR3 bases are TGTGCCAGTAGTTTCTATTTGGGACAGGGGAAGCAGCCCCAGCATTTT. The full variable domain, in which reference TRBV19 and TRBJ1-5 provide the parts outside the CDR3, is DGGITQSPKYLFRKEGQNVTLSCEQNLNHDAMYWYRQDPGQGLRLIYYSQIVNDFQKGDIAEGYSVSREKKESFPLTVTSAQKNPTAFYLCASSFYLGQGKQPQHFGDGTRLSIL.

The chain combines TRBV10-2 with TRBJ1-1, with TRBD1 as a possible D gene (5 bases). This CDR3 is 12 amino acids long. Trimming removed 0 bases from V and 11 bases from J, with 10 bases in between. Germline lookup yields CDR1 WSHSY and CDR2 SAAADI. In nucleotides, the CDR3 is TGCGCCAGCAGTGAGTCGCGGGGGGAGGCTTTCTTT. Its protein is CASSESRGEAFF.

In this sample, this clonotype turned up many times. The CDR3 sequence: CSVRDRSSGANVLTF. The CDR3 region has the DNA TGCAGCGTTCGGGACAGATCCTCTGGGGCCAACGTCCTGACTTTC. The chain uses TRBV29-1 and TRBJ2-6, with TRBD1 identical over 7 bases. CDR3 length equals 15 residues. V shed 5 bases, J shed 0 bases, and the junction held 4 bases outside the gene matches. Looked up from germline, CDR1 is SQVTM and CDR2 is ANQGSEA.

This clonotype has only a few counts. The J gene is TRBJ2-5, the V gene TRBV20-1; D might be TRBD2 (6 bases). The CDR3 is 14 residues long. Trimming stripped 7 bases from V and 10 bases from J, with 25 bases between. Germline CDR1 is DFQATT and CDR2 is SNEGSKA (reference sequence). The CDR3 region has the DNA TGCAGTGTTCAGTCTAGCGCCAAAGCTCGCGACCAGTACTTC. This sequence encodes CSVQSSAKARDQYF.

This clonotype appeared a few times. This chain joins TRBV18 and TRBJ2-7; 8 bases line up with TRBD2. Germline lookup yields CDR1 KGHSH and CDR2 LQKENI. The CDR3 has 17 residues. V dropped 0 bases and J dropped 2; count of bases not matched to a gene: 9. The CDR3 nucleotides are TGTGCCAGCTCACCACCTTACTCAGCGGGGGCCACCTACGAGCAGTACTTC. Translated: CASSPPYSAGATYEQYF.

This clonotype was counted many times. V and J are TRBV5-5 and TRBJ2-7, with 10 bases lining up with TRBD1. This CDR3 spans 14 amino acids. In germline, CDR1 is SGHKS, CDR2 YYEKEE (reference sequence). Losses at the gene ends were 4 bases for V and 3 bases for J; bases not matched to a gene: 4. CDR3 sequence: CASSPGQGDYEQYF. CDR3 nucleotide sequence: TGTGCCAGCAGCCCCGGACAGGGGGACTACGAGCAGTACTTC.

This clonotype was counted ten times or more. The rearrangement uses TRBV12-3 or TRBV12-4 and TRBJ1-2, with D uncertain. V was clipped by 3 bases and J by 3 bases, with 11 bases between them. The length of the CDR3 is 14 residues. CDR3 bases: TGTGCCAGCAGTTTGCGCTGGGGAGACTATGGCTACACCTTC. Its translation is CASSLRWGDYGYTF.

This clonotype was seen many times. The V call is TRBV20-1, the J call TRBJ2-7; D possibly matches TRBD1 or TRBD2 (7 bases each). The CDR3 has 17 residues. V was trimmed by 3 bases and J by 6 bases, leaving 27 bases between them. Per germline, CDR1 DFQATT and CDR2 SNEGSKA (reference sequence). The CDR3 DNA reads TGCAGTGCTAGGGCCAGGATCGGTGGGGGAGGGGGCCCCGAGCAGTACTTC. It specifies CSARARIGGGGGPEQYF.

This clonotype was picked up many times. The junction departs from the called germline gene at one end, perhaps through a read error. J is TRBJ2-3 and V is TRBV28, with 10 nucleotides matching TRBD2. CDR1 is MDHEN, CDR2 SYDVKM, per germline. CDR3 size: 17 residues. In nucleotides, the CDR3 is TGTCCCAGCAGCTCCCGGACTAGCGGAATAGGAACAGATACGCAGTATTTT. This translates into CPSSSRTSGIGTDTQYF.

The sample holds many counts of this clonotype. The chain uses TRBV9 and TRBJ2-1; TRBD2 matches 14 bases. V lost 4 bases to trimming and J lost 4 bases; unmatched junction nucleotides: 7. This CDR3 comprises 17 residues. The germline V gene encodes CDR1 SGDLS and CDR2 YYNGEE. The CDR3 DNA reads TGTGCCAGCAGCCTCGGGACTAGCGGGAGCTATTACAATGAGCAGTTCTTC. Amino acids: CASSLGTSGSYYNEQFF. Together with reference TRBV9 and TRBJ2-1, the CDR3 gives the full variable domain: DSGVTQTPKHLITATGQRVTLRCSPRSGDLSVYWYQQSLDQGLQFLIQYYNGEERAKGNILERFSAQQFPDLHSELNLSSLELGDSALYFCASSLGTSGSYYNEQFFGPGTRLTVL.

About this clonotype: Since a much larger clone is just one base distant, this may be a read error. J is TRBJ1-4 and V is TRBV9, with a tentative D call TRBD1 (5 bases). The CDR3 extends over 15 amino acids. Germline CDR1 reads SGDLS; CDR2 reads YYNGEE. CDR3: CASSVDGRVGENLFF. CDR3 DNA sequence: TGTGCCAGCAGCGTAGATGGCAGGGTCGGCGAAAACCTGTTTTTT.

The chain recombines TRBV6-1 with TRBJ2-7; 10 nucleotides agree with TRBD2. This CDR3 comprises 14 residues. Germline-derived CDR1 and CDR2 are MNHNS and SASEGT. J gave up 4 bases and V 7 bases, and 7 bases lay outside the gene matches. The CDR3 loop is CASTRGLATYEQYF. The CDR3, as DNA: TGTGCCAGCACTCGGGGACTAGCGACTTACGAGCAGTACTTC.

This clonotype was counted many times. CDR3 sequence: CASSLDRTEAFF. CDR3 DNA sequence: TGTGCCAGCAGCCTAGACAGGACTGAAGCTTTCTTT. The chain couples TRBV7-2 to TRBJ1-1, with a possible D match to TRBD1 (6 bases). CDR1 SGHTA and CDR2 FQGNSA come from the germline V gene. This CDR3 has 12 residues. Deletions cut 5 bases from V and 5 bases from J, with 9 bases between.

This clonotype appeared many times. The chain couples TRBV29-1 to TRBJ1-2; D is perhaps TRBD1 (6 bases). Trimming removed 7 bases at V and 4 bases at J, with 22 bases between. Germline V lookup: CDR1 SQVTM, CDR2 ANQGSEA. The CDR3 is 15 residues long. Here the CDR3 DNA reads TGCAGCGCCCCTGGGGCTAACAGGGAAGGCTATGGCTACACCTTC. It codes for CSAPGANREGYGYTF.

This clonotype was detected ten times or more. The rearrangement links TRBV24-1 to TRBJ2-2, with no clear D. This CDR3 has 16 amino acids. V lost 4 bases and J 0 bases, leaving 11 bases between the germline ends. CDR1 and CDR2 (germline): KGHDR, SFDVKD. The CDR3 nucleotides are TGTGCCACCAGTGACCGACTCCAGTCGAACACCGGGGAGCTGTTTTTT. Translated, it gives CATSDRLQSNTGELFF.

The chain combines TRBV12-3 or TRBV12-4 with TRBJ1-3, with D perhaps matching TRBD1 (5 bases). CDR3 size: 15 residues. Trimming removed 3 bases at V and 2 bases at J, with 11 bases between. In DNA form, the CDR3 reads TGTGCCAGCAGTTTTGGGGACCATACTGGAAACACCATATATTTT. Its translation is CASSFGDHTGNTIYF.

At least ten counts were recorded for this clonotype. This chain joins TRBV5-6 and TRBJ2-2; TRBD2 matches at 11 bases. The junction had 1 base not matched to a gene; V was cut back by 3 bases and J by 6 bases. CDR3 length: 14 residues. Germline assignment: CDR1 SGHDT and CDR2 YYEEEE. CDR3 protein: CASSSGLAAGELFF. DNA of the CDR3: TGTGCCAGCAGCTCGGGACTAGCGGCCGGGGAGCTGTTTTTT.

J is TRBJ2-2 and V is TRBV4-3, with 8 bases that match TRBD2. V gave up 1 base and J gave up 7 bases; unmatched junction bases: 17. Germline V gene lookup returns CDR1 LGHNA and CDR2 YSLEER. The CDR3 runs 19 residues. The CDR3 loop reads CASSQAWWASGFTGGELFF. CDR3 bases: TGCGCCAGCAGCCAAGCGTGGTGGGCTAGCGGGTTCACGGGCGGGGAGCTGTTTTTT.

This clonotype was detected many times. For the CDR3, the DNA is TGTGCCAGCAGTTGGACAGGGGGCGGTGAGCAGTTCTTC. Translated: CASSWTGGGEQFF. The chain combines TRBV12-3 or TRBV12-4 with TRBJ2-1; 11 bases map to TRBD1. There are 13 residues in the CDR3. The V gene end was trimmed by 4 bases and the J gene end by 9 bases; junction bases not matched to a gene: 2.

This clonotype was observed many times. This chain connects TRBV10-3 to TRBJ2-1, with 10 bases lining up with TRBD2. CDR1 and CDR2 from the germline V gene are ENHRY and SYGVKD. V shed 7 bases, J shed 1 base, and the junction held 1 base outside the gene matches. The CDR3 spans 14 residues. The CDR3 nucleotides are TGTGCCATCATGACTAGCGGGTCCTACAATGAGCAGTTCTTC. Amino acids: CAIMTSGSYNEQFF.

This clonotype was detected only a few times. The rearrangement joins TRBV6-5 to TRBJ2-5; TRBD1 matches at 12 bases. The V gene's germline CDR1 is MNHEY and CDR2 SVGAGI. The V gene end was trimmed by 2 bases and the J gene end by 4 bases; junction bases not matched to a gene: 2. The CDR3 is 15 amino acids. Here the CDR3 reads CASSYGTGGGETQYF. The DNA of the CDR3 is TGTGCCAGCAGTTACGGGACAGGGGGCGGAGAGACCCAGTACTTC.